Shown below are 25 T cell receptor beta chains from a single sample sequenced in a study of T cell responses to AZD1222 COVID-19 vaccine. Clones were sequenced by immunoSEQ multiplex PCR, and TCRdb holds only the in-frame ones, with some missing. Altogether tens of thousands of clones are present, around 81% being singletons, with the ten largest covering 20% to 25%. The source material was peripheral blood, sampled on day 0 of AZD1222 vaccination. Receptor source: an adult in good health.

To note about this clone: An end of the junction does not agree with germline; a read error may underlie this. The chain couples TRBV6-5 to TRBJ1-3; the match to TRBD1 covers 8 bases. Looked up from germline, CDR1 is MNHEY and CDR2 is SVGAGI. The CDR3 length is 15 residues. The CDR3 loop is CASHSFGQGGHTIYF. Here the CDR3 DNA reads TGTGCCAGCCATAGTTTCGGACAGGGTGGACACACCATATATTTT.

The chain employs TRBV6-5 and TRBJ1-2; D is unclear. Germline lookup yields CDR1 MNHEY and CDR2 SVGAGI. V was clipped by 0 bases and J by 2 bases, with 7 bases between them. There are 14 residues in the CDR3. The CDR3 sequence is CASSYSGSNYGYTF. The CDR3 DNA sequence: TGTGCCAGCAGTTACTCTGGTTCCAACTATGGCTACACCTTC.

The V and J genes are TRBV19 and TRBJ1-1, with D possibly matching TRBD1 (6 bases). The CDR3 length is 13 residues. The ends were cut back, 8 bases at V and 4 bases at J, with 14 bases in the middle. Per germline, CDR1 LNHDA and CDR2 SQIVND (reference sequence). The CDR3 loop is CASQQRGGTEAFF. CDR3 nucleotide sequence: TGTGCCAGTCAACAAAGGGGGGGCACTGAAGCTTTCTTT.

V is TRBV7-9 and J is TRBJ1-3; D is unclear. The ends were cut back, 4 bases at V and 5 bases at J, with 9 bases in the middle. CDR3 length: 13 residues. Germline assignment: CDR1 SEHNR and CDR2 FQNEAQ (reference sequence). CDR3 coding DNA: TGTGCCAGCAGCTATGGTACCCGAAACACCATATATTTT. Its translation is CASSYGTRNTIYF.

This clone was counted once. The chain employs TRBV5-1 and TRBJ1-1; D not certain. The CDR3 is made up of 15 amino acids. The V gene lost 1 base and the J gene lost 6 bases, with 16 bases spanning the gap. In germline, CDR1 is SGHRS, CDR2 YFSETQ. CDR3 sequence: CASSLSPPIGAEAFF. The DNA for the CDR3 is TGCGCCAGCAGCTTGTCACCACCCATCGGGGCTGAAGCTTTCTTT.

The rearrangement joins TRBV5-1 to TRBJ2-1, with 8 nucleotides matching TRBD2. The germline V gene has CDR1 SGHRS and CDR2 YFSETQ. This CDR3 region has 14 residues. V gave up 2 bases and J gave up 5 bases; unmatched junction bases: 3. Written as DNA, the CDR3 is TGCGCCAGCAGCTTCGGGACTAGGGACAATGAGCAGTTCTTC. This gives the protein CASSFGTRDNEQFF.

The J gene is TRBJ1-1, the V gene TRBV3-1 (or the pseudogene TRBV3-2); D is ambiguous. Trimming stripped 0 bases from V and 11 bases from J, with 16 bases between. Per the germline V gene, CDR1 is LGHDT and CDR2 is YNNKEL (reference sequence). The CDR3 extends over 14 amino acids. CDR3 region: CASSQEGGGLGAFF. The CDR3 nucleotides are TGTGCCAGCAGCCAAGAGGGCGGAGGGCTTGGGGCTTTCTTT.

The chain links TRBV24-1 to TRBJ2-7, with TRBD2 matching 12 bases. The CDR3 covers 15 residues. With V trimmed by 3 bases and J by 7 bases, 6 bases remained unmatched. Germline lookup yields CDR1 KGHDR and CDR2 SFDVKD. CDR3 bases: TGTGCCACCAGTGATGTGACTAGCGGGGGAGTAGAGCAGTACTTC. Translating gives CATSDVTSGGVEQYF.

The V gene is TRBV5-1, the J gene TRBJ1-1; the match to TRBD1 covers 7 bases. J lost 4 bases, V lost 4 bases, and 7 bases had no gene match. The germline gives CDR1 SGHRS, CDR2 YFSETQ. The CDR3 sequence is 14 residues long. The CDR3 reads CASSGGQEGTEAFF. CDR3 in DNA: TGCGCCAGCAGCGGCGGACAGGAGGGCACTGAAGCTTTCTTT.

This sequence joins TRBV4-2 and TRBJ2-3, with TRBD2 identical over 7 bases. This CDR3 comprises 16 residues. The V and J ends lost 4 bases and 6 bases, in that order; junction bases with no gene match: 13. The V gene's germline CDR1 is LGHNA and CDR2 YNFKEQ. CDR3 in DNA: TGTGCCAGCAGCCGCCCCCTCGCGGGAGAAGGGGATACGCAGTATTTT. Its translation is CASSRPLAGEGDTQYF.

The chain recombines TRBV30 with TRBJ1-1; 10 nucleotides line up with TRBD1. CDR3 length equals 14 residues. The V gene's germline CDR1 is GTSNPN and CDR2 SVGIG (reference sequence). J lost 1 base, V lost 2 bases, and 1 base had no gene match. The CDR3 protein is CAWSRDRGNTEAFF. CDR3 DNA: TGTGCCTGGAGTCGGGACAGGGGGAACACTGAAGCTTTCTTT.

The chain joins TRBV30 to TRBJ1-1; 7 nucleotides align to TRBD1. V lost 3 bases and J lost 3; bases outside the gene matches: 7. The CDR3 length is 14 residues. Germline CDR1 and CDR2: GTSNPN and SVGIG (reference sequence). CDR3 coding DNA: TGTGCCTGGAGCCCACTAGACAGGGACACTGAAGCTTTCTTT. Translation gives CAWSPLDRDTEAFF. Looking up the rest from reference TRBV30 and TRBJ1-1 gives the full variable domain: SQTIHQWPATLVQPVGSPLSLECTVEGTSNPNLYWYRQAAGRGLQLLFYSVGIGQISSEVPQNLSASRPQDRQFILSSKKLLLSDSGFYLCAWSPLDRDTEAFFGQGTRLTVV.

V and J are TRBV12-5 and TRBJ1-5, with a tentative D call TRBD1 (5 bases). The length of the CDR3 is 14 residues. Germline V gives CDR1 LGHNT, CDR2 FRNRAP. Deletions cut 2 bases from V and 0 bases from J, with 5 bases between. This chain's CDR3 is CASGLTGSNQPQHF. The CDR3 bases are TGTGCTAGTGGTTTGACAGGTAGCAATCAGCCCCAGCATTTT.

V usage is TRBV20-1 and J usage is TRBJ2-3, with D uncertain. CDR3 size: 10 residues. Germline-derived CDR1 and CDR2 are DFQATT and SNEGSKA (reference sequence). Trimming shortened V by 5 bases and J by 5 bases, and 5 bases separated the two germline ends. For the CDR3, the DNA is TGCAGTGCTGGTAAAGATACGCAGTATTTT. Its protein is CSAGKDTQYF.

This clone showed up just a few times. This rearrangement joins TRBV7-9 to TRBJ1-2; 8 nucleotides line up with TRBD1. There are 13 residues in the CDR3. CDR1 SEHNR and CDR2 FQNEAQ come from the germline V gene (reference sequence). J lost 8 bases, V lost 7 bases, and 9 bases had no gene match. CDR3 nucleotides: TGTGCCAGCACCGACAGGGGAGGAGAGGGCTACACCTTC. Translation gives CASTDRGGEGYTF.

The chain uses TRBV14 and TRBJ2-7; maybe TRBD2 (7 bases). Trimming stripped 4 bases from V and 7 bases from J, with 14 bases between. Germline CDR1 is SGHDN and CDR2 is FVKESK. The CDR3 covers 13 residues. The CDR3 loop reads CASSLGGRREQYF. Written as DNA, the CDR3 is TGTGCCAGCAGCCTCGGGGGGCGCCGGGAGCAGTACTTC. Full variable domain (rest looked up from reference TRBV14 and TRBJ2-7): EAGVTQFPSHSVIEKGQTVTLRCDPISGHDNLYWYRRVMGKEIKFLLHFVKESKQDESGMPNNRFLAERTGGTYSTLKVQPAELEDSGVYFCASSLGGRREQYFGPGTRLTVT.

The gene calls are TRBV7-9 and TRBJ1-1; D is undetermined. V lost 5 bases to trimming and J lost 2 bases, with 15 bases between them. The CDR3 has 15 residues. Germline CDR1 reads SEHNR; CDR2 reads FQNEAQ (reference sequence). This CDR3 reads CASSPVLASNTEAFF. Written as DNA, the CDR3 is TGTGCCAGCAGCCCAGTTTTGGCTTCAAACACTGAAGCTTTCTTT.

In its sample, this clone was seen a few times. CDR3: CATSTLSSGANVLTF. DNA of the CDR3: TGTGCCACCAGCACCCTAAGCTCTGGGGCCAACGTCCTGACTTTC. V gene TRBV15 combines with J gene TRBJ2-6; D is undetermined. The germline V gene has CDR1 LNHNV and CDR2 YYDKDF (reference sequence). Trimming shortened V by 4 bases and J by 0 bases, and 7 bases separated the two germline ends. The CDR3 covers 15 residues.

The V and J genes are TRBV5-1 and TRBJ2-3; 13 bases line up with TRBD2. The CDR3 runs to 18 residues. Germline-derived CDR1 and CDR2 are SGHRS and YFSETQ. V gave up 4 bases and J gave up 0 bases; unmatched junction bases: 8. The CDR3 DNA sequence: TGCGCCAGCAGCGACCAGGGACTAGCGGGGCTTAGCACAGATACGCAGTATTTT. This gives the protein CASSDQGLAGLSTDTQYF.

This clone showed up just once. The V call is TRBV29-1, the J call TRBJ2-1; D is ambiguous. This CDR3 is built from 11 residues. Germline V gene lookup returns CDR1 SQVTM and CDR2 ANQGSEA. V lost 4 bases to trimming and J lost 8 bases, with 9 bases between them. As DNA, the CDR3 is TGCAGCGTTGCCCCGTCGGATGAGCAGTTCTTC. It translates to CSVAPSDEQFF.

V gene TRBV5-1 combines with J gene TRBJ2-3, with D uncertain. With 7 bases removed from V and 4 bases from J, the gap between germline ends came to 7 bases. The CDR3 is 11 amino acids. Germline CDR1 is SGHRS and CDR2 is YFSETQ. CDR3 sequence reads: CASSMADTQYF. For the CDR3, the DNA is TGCGCCAGCTCAATGGCAGATACGCAGTATTTT.

CDR3 sequence (DNA): TGTGCCAGCAGCCTGTTGACAATAGCTACCGCAGATACGCAGTATTTT. The encoded protein is CASSLLTIATADTQYF. V usage is TRBV14 and J usage is TRBJ2-3; D ambiguous. The germline V gene has CDR1 SGHDN and CDR2 FVKESK. The CDR3 consists of 16 residues. V lost 4 bases and J lost 4, with 18 bases in between.

The chain carries TRBV30 and TRBJ2-3; 7 positions match TRBD2. Trimming cost V 0 bases and J 4 bases; bases outside gene matches: 10. Germline CDR1 GTSNPN, CDR2 SVGIG (reference sequence). This CDR3 comprises 16 residues. The CDR3 DNA follows: TGTGCCTGGAGTGTAGGTTTCAGCGGGATGTCAGATACGCAGTATTTT. Translation: CAWSVGFSGMSDTQYF.

The chain joins TRBV28 to TRBJ1-1; 10 nucleotides agree with TRBD1. J gave up 4 bases and V 5 bases, and 10 bases lay outside the gene matches. Looked up from germline, CDR1 is MDHEN and CDR2 is SYDVKM. The CDR3 length is 16 residues. CDR3 loop: CASSPGDRGSSTEAFF. CDR3 nucleotides: TGTGCCAGCAGTCCTGGGGACAGGGGTAGTAGCACTGAAGCTTTCTTT.

This clone appeared a few times. The chain uses TRBV28 and TRBJ1-2; TRBD1 matches 7 bases. The CDR3 covers 15 residues. Germline V gene sequence: CDR1 MDHEN, CDR2 SYDVKM. The V segment lost 8 bases and the J segment 5 bases; nucleotides outside the gene matches: 14. The CDR3 DNA is TGTGCCAGCTTTGGGGGGGAGGGGGCAAAATATGGCTACACCTTC. Translating it yields CASFGGEGAKYGYTF.